These 20 T cell receptor beta chains share one sample of origin, sequenced in a study of blood T cell repertoires in COVID-19. Generated by immunoSEQ multiplex PCR, the TCRdb table keeps only in-frame clones and is missing some. The sample lists about 75,000 clones, around 83% seen once, with 20% to 25% in the top ten. The material sequenced was peripheral blood. The receptors come from a woman in her forties or fifties with acute or convalescent COVID-19.

The CDR3 is CSPCLPGTGGGFYEQFF. CDR3 nucleotides: TGCAGCCCTTGCCTCCCCGGGACAGGGGGCGGTTTCTATGAGCAGTTCTTC. The rearrangement links TRBV29-1 to TRBJ2-1, with 12 nucleotides matching TRBD1. From germline, CDR1 is SQVTM and CDR2 ANQGSEA. The ends lost 8 bases at V and 8 bases at J; junction bases unmatched: 19. There are 17 residues in the CDR3.

This clone was detected only once. J is TRBJ2-7 and V is TRBV11-2, with D tentatively TRBD2 (6 bases). V lost 3 bases and J 6 bases, leaving 15 bases between the germline ends. The CDR3 has 14 residues. CDR1 SGHAT and CDR2 FQNNGV come from the germline V gene. The CDR3 loop reads CASSLRDPFAEQYF. DNA for the CDR3: TGTGCCAGCAGCTTGCGGGACCCCTTCGCCGAGCAGTACTTC.

This clone was seen a single time. The chain joins TRBV6-5 to TRBJ1-1, with a possible D match to TRBD1 (5 bases). Trimming shortened V by 6 bases and J by 5 bases, and 16 bases separated the two germline ends. Germline-derived CDR1 and CDR2 are MNHEY and SVGAGI. The CDR3 has 14 amino acids. For the CDR3, the DNA is TGTGCCAGCAGCCCAACAGGACCTTGGACTGAAGCTTTCTTT. Residues: CASSPTGPWTEAFF.

Comments on this clone: A read error is the likely source, as a far larger clone sits one nucleotide away. The V call is TRBV12-3 or TRBV12-4, the J call TRBJ2-2; D unresolved. Trimming stripped 5 bases from V and 3 bases from J, with 4 bases between. The CDR3 loop spans 12 amino acids. In DNA form, the CDR3 reads TGTGCCAGCAGTCTATACACCGGGGAGCTGTTTTTT. Translated: CASSLYTGELFF.

The chain carries TRBV11-3 and TRBJ2-3; 7 bases map to TRBD1. CDR1 and CDR2 from the germline V gene are SGHNT and YENEEA. The trim removed 1 base at V and 4 bases at J, leaving 2 bases unmatched. The CDR3 spans 14 residues. The CDR3 loop is CASSLGQGADTQYF. CDR3 bases: TGTGCCAGCAGCTTAGGTCAGGGGGCAGATACGCAGTATTTT.

This chain links TRBV28 with TRBJ1-4; D gene ambiguous. V was pared by 11 bases and J by 6 bases, with 7 bases between. The CDR3 length is 10 residues. Per germline, CDR1 MDHEN and CDR2 SYDVKM. CDR3 DNA: TGTGCCTCCGGGGATGAAAAACTGTTTTTT. This encodes CASGDEKLFF.

A few counts support this clone. The chain is built from TRBV14 and TRBJ1-6, with D maybe TRBD1 (5 bases). The CDR3 runs to 15 residues. The V gene's germline CDR1 is SGHDN and CDR2 FVKESK. Trimming took 1 base from V and 6 from J, leaving 10 bases between them. CDR3 nucleotides: TGTGCCAGCAGCCAAGGGGGCGCCGGTAATTCACCCCTCCACTTT. Translation: CASSQGGAGNSPLHF.

This sequence joins TRBV11-2 and TRBJ2-3, with 7 bases aligning to TRBD2. Germline-derived CDR1 and CDR2 are SGHAT and FQNNGV. V was pared by 1 base and J by 0 bases, with 7 bases of the junction left unmatched. The CDR3 totals 17 residues. The CDR3 bases are TGTGCCAGCAGCTTAGTGGGGGGGAGTCGTAGCACAGATACGCAGTATTTT. Translating it yields CASSLVGGSRSTDTQYF.

The rearrangement joins TRBV7-2 to TRBJ2-2, with 10 bases aligning to TRBD1. Germline V lookup: CDR1 SGHTA, CDR2 FQGNSA. This CDR3 comprises 15 residues. V lost 4 bases and J lost 4; bases outside the gene matches: 3. The CDR3 region has the DNA TGTGCCAGCAGCTGGACAGGGGGTAGCACCGGGGAGCTGTTTTTT. Protein: CASSWTGGSTGELFF.

The chain recombines TRBV5-1 with TRBJ1-6, with no clear D. The germline V gene has CDR1 SGHRS and CDR2 YFSETQ. The CDR3 consists of 13 residues. V lost 1 base and J 8 bases, leaving 7 bases between the germline ends. This CDR3 reads CASSLTEDSPLHF. CDR3 sequence (DNA): TGCGCCAGCAGCTTGACAGAAGATTCACCCCTCCACTTT.

The V gene is TRBV19, the J gene TRBJ2-1; D is perhaps TRBD1 (6 bases). The CDR3 sequence is 17 residues long. Germline V gene sequence: CDR1 LNHDA, CDR2 SQIVND (reference sequence). Trimming left V 0 bases short and J 0 bases short, with 12 bases between. CDR3 DNA sequence: TGTGCCAGTAGTATAGATCTATACAGGGCCTCCTACAATGAGCAGTTCTTC. Its protein is CASSIDLYRASYNEQFF.

This chain uses TRBV30 with TRBJ1-6, with TRBD1 identical over 7 bases. The ends lost 4 bases at V and 3 bases at J; junction bases unmatched: 6. From germline, CDR1 is GTSNPN and CDR2 SVGIG (reference sequence). The CDR3 is 15 amino acids. Written as DNA, the CDR3 is TGTGCCTGGACCGTGGGGACAGTCTATAATTCACCCCTCCACTTT. Its translation: CAWTVGTVYNSPLHF.

The V and J genes are TRBV28 and TRBJ1-2; TRBD1 matches 7 bases. Germline values: CDR1 MDHEN, CDR2 SYDVKM. Trimming removed 6 bases from V and 3 bases from J; junction bases left unmatched: 7. This CDR3 contains 14 residues. Here the CDR3 DNA reads TGTGCCAGCAGCTCCGGGACAGCTCACTATGGCTACACCTTC. Its protein product is CASSSGTAHYGYTF.

The gene calls are TRBV7-2 and TRBJ1-5, with TRBD1 matching over 7 bases. The CDR3 sequence is 13 residues long. V was clipped by 5 bases and J by 7 bases; unmatched bases: 5. Germline V lookup: CDR1 SGHTA, CDR2 FQGNSA. CDR3 DNA sequence: TGTGCCAGCAGCATCAGGGGGGACCAGCCCCAGCATTTT. Protein: CASSIRGDQPQHF.

The chain joins TRBV5-6 to TRBJ2-3; TRBD2 might be the D (6 bases). Germline V gene lookup returns CDR1 SGHDT and CDR2 YYEEEE. V gave up 0 bases and J gave up 5 bases, with 19 bases separating them. The CDR3 has 17 amino acids. The CDR3 coding sequence is TGTGCCAGCAGCTTGGTTTGGCTAGCTAGGGAGGAAGATACGCAGTATTTT. It specifies CASSLVWLAREEDTQYF.

The rearrangement joins TRBV5-6 to TRBJ1-1; a possible D gene is TRBD1 (6 bases). This CDR3 comprises 13 residues. In germline, CDR1 is SGHDT, CDR2 YYEEEE. V lost 5 bases to trimming and J lost 1 base, with 9 bases between them. CDR3 region: CASRLTGNTEAFF. In DNA, the CDR3 is TGTGCCAGCAGATTGACAGGGAACACTGAAGCTTTCTTT.

The V and J genes are TRBV7-2 and TRBJ2-1; D is undetermined. The germline V gene encodes CDR1 SGHTA and CDR2 FQGNSA. Between the trimmed V and J ends, which lost 5 bases and 4 bases, there was a span of 6 bases. The CDR3 loop spans 12 amino acids. CDR3 in DNA: TGTGCCAGCAGCGACTTGTACAATGAGCAGTTCTTC. It encodes CASSDLYNEQFF.

This chain joins TRBV27 and TRBJ2-3, with 9 bases fitting TRBD1. The CDR3 is 14 residues long. V trimming: 1 base; J trimming: 10 bases; junction bases outside the gene matches: 6. The germline V gene has CDR1 MNHEY and CDR2 SMNVEV (reference sequence). The CDR3, as DNA: TGTGCCAGCAGTTTATTAAGGGGACAGGGCTCGCAGTATTTT. Protein: CASSLLRGQGSQYF.

The V and J genes are TRBV10-3 and TRBJ1-2; 8 nucleotides agree with TRBD1. The CDR3 runs to 17 residues. CDR1 is ENHRY, CDR2 SYGVKD, per germline. The trim removed 0 bases at V and 0 bases at J, leaving 6 bases unmatched. Here the CDR3 DNA reads TGTGCCATCAGTGAGTCGAAAGGACAGGGATCTAACTATGGCTACACCTTC. Its protein is CAISESKGQGSNYGYTF.

This clone occurred once. V and J are TRBV6-2 or TRBV6-3 and TRBJ2-7; D may be TRBD2 (6 bases). The V gene's germline CDR1 is MNHEY and CDR2 SVGEGT. V was shortened by 3 bases and J by 2 bases, with 8 bases between the two germline ends. CDR3 size: 13 residues. The CDR3 loop is CASSYTGAYEQYF. CDR3 DNA: TGTGCCAGCAGTTATACGGGAGCCTACGAGCAGTACTTC.